This paragraph reports one T cell receptor beta chain. Its specificity is not known. It was about 100,000 TCR templates that were assayed per sample. Clones were sequenced by immunoSEQ multiplex PCR, and TCRdb holds only the in-frame ones, with some missing. The sample holds some 100,000 clones, about 94% seen once. V gave up 6 bases and J gave up 8 bases, with 11 bases separating them. Looked up from germline, CDR1 is SGHAT and CDR2 is FQNNGV. The CDR3 is 12 amino acids. The data derive from a study of siplizumab effects on memory and regulatory T cells. The study, taken as a whole, reports: Among sequences traceable to unstimulated CD4+ memory cells, alloreactive ones were significantly reduced by siplizumab. A major contribution to the alloresponse seemed to be made by naive T cells, which seemed more diverse than memory cells. Proliferating Tregs in siplizumab cultures were never verified as suppressive.

The sample was non-Treg CD4+ T cells sorted from blood. This clonotype originated in a human donor in good health. This sequence joins TRBV11-2 and TRBJ2-1; D is unresolved. This CDR3 is CASRSRAHEQFF. Here the CDR3 DNA reads TGTGCCAGCAGATCGCGTGCTCATGAGCAGTTCTTC.